This entry concerns a single T cell receptor beta chain. Its antigen is as yet unknown. This sample was included in a study of monozygotic twins with inflammatory bowel disease. Study findings and constraints: Versus healthy twins, IBD patients showed fewer clonotypes shared with others, especially with disease activity. There was no way to distinguish the different T cell subtypes. A single strong clonotype or signal linked to IBD was not supported.

Researchers put TCRalpha and TCRbeta cDNA through two nested PCRs lasting around 16 and 10 cycles. TCRdb re-called the 5' RACE reads and gives one entry per CDR3 protein, without DNA. The sample has some 450,000 distinct CDR3 sequences. CDR1 and CDR2 (germline): SGHRS, YFSETQ. CDR3 length equals 18 residues. The sequence was obtained from a human donor with ulcerative colitis or Crohn's disease, or a healthy co-twin of an affected twin (not recorded which). The rearrangement links TRBV5-1 to TRBJ2-3; TCRdb indicates TRBD1, and absent DNA this call remains unverified. Sample: blood. CDR3 protein: CASSWSPQGVGAPDTQYF.